What follows describes a single T cell receptor beta chain. In the study's own analysis: Estimates of nucleated cell counts were drawn from the amplification of reference gene primers. Sequencing was performed with immunoSEQ multiplex PCR; in TCRdb, only in-frame clones are kept and a portion is missing. D and trimming were read from the DNA, whereas the V and J calls and clone size are those reported in that table. Seen here are 270,000 or so clones, about four fifths observed once, and the top ten hold around 2.9%. Trimming removed 0 bases at V and 3 bases at J, with 6 bases between. This CDR3 contains 13 residues. Germline values: CDR1 LGHNA, CDR2 YSLEER. The data originate from a study of blood T cell repertoires in COVID-19. Across the whole study: Researchers got acute and convalescent COVID-19 samples from the United States, Italy and Spain.

The receptor's source is a young woman with acute or convalescent COVID-19. This chain joins TRBV4-3 and TRBJ2-7, with unresolved D. The specimen was peripheral blood. The CDR3 coding sequence is TGCGCCAGCAGCCAAGATATCGGCTACGAGCAGTACTTC. Its protein is CASSQDIGYEQYF.